This entry features one TCR beta chain sequence. Using immunoSEQ multiplex PCR, the repertoire was profiled, and TCRdb retains in-frame clones only, with some absent. The sample yields tens of thousands of clones, 80% to 95% seen once. The CDR3 sequence is 13 residues long. Looked up from germline, CDR1 is MNHNS and CDR2 is SASEGT. J lost 4 bases, V lost 7 bases, and 5 bases had no gene match. This entry belongs to a study of T cell changes during pregnancy in multiple sclerosis. The sequencing used CD4+ T cells from peripheral blood mononuclear cells, collected after pregnancy. The sequence came from a female donor in good health, enrolled as a control in a pregnancy study. The rearrangement links TRBV6-1 to TRBJ2-7; TRBD1 matches 9 bases. DNA for the CDR3: TGTGCCAGCAACCGGGACAGGGTTTACGAGCAGTACTTC. Translated, it gives CASNRDRVYEQYF.